The 8 T cell receptor beta chains reported below all come from one sample, sequenced in a study of CD8 T cells in ankylosing spondylitis. Study-level points and caveats: Among TCR beta sequences, a motif of fewer than 10 highly homologous variants appeared characteristic of ankylosing spondylitis blood.

From the 5' RACE reads, TCRdb called clonotypes with MiXCR, one entry per CDR3 protein. The data contain roughly 700,000 distinct CDR3 sequences, 15% to 20% of them singletons. For these TCRs, the target antigens are not known. The material sequenced was blood, either unsorted or a sorted T cell fraction (not recorded which). The receptors shown here come from a male donor with ankylosing spondylitis.

This clonotype has only a few counts. The J gene is TRBJ2-7, the V gene TRBV7-3; 7 bases align to TRBD2. CDR3 length: 14 residues. Germline V gives CDR1 SGHTA, CDR2 FQGTGA. The trim removed 4 bases at V and 3 bases at J, leaving 6 bases unmatched. The CDR3 reads CASSSGGSLYEQYF. In DNA, the CDR3 is TGTGCCAGCAGCTCGGGGGGTTCCCTCTACGAGCAGTACTTC.

Ten or more counts support this clonotype. The J gene is TRBJ2-2, the V gene TRBV29-1; D is unclear. Germline values: CDR1 SQVTM, CDR2 ANQGSEA. The V and J ends lost 7 bases and 4 bases respectively, with 10 bases between them. This CDR3 comprises 12 residues. The CDR3 region has the DNA TGCAGCGCAAACTCAGGCACCGGGGAGCTGTTTTTT. Translation: CSANSGTGELFF.

The sample holds many counts of this clonotype. This chain uses TRBV6-2 or TRBV6-3 with TRBJ1-1, with 8 positions matching TRBD1. V was clipped by 6 bases and J by 0 bases; unmatched bases: 3. CDR1 and CDR2 from the germline V gene are MNHEY and SVGEGT. CDR3 length: 14 residues. DNA of the CDR3: TGTGCCAGCAGCCGACAGGGGATGAACACTGAAGCTTTCTTT. Its protein is CASSRQGMNTEAFF.

This clonotype occurred a few times. This chain uses TRBV7-3 with TRBJ2-1, with 8 bases matching TRBD2. CDR1 is SGHTA, CDR2 FQGTGA, per germline. This CDR3 region has 16 residues. After removal of 5 bases from V and 8 bases from J, the junction contained 14 bases not matched to a gene. The CDR3 sequence: CASSPGGVAGWYEQFF. CDR3 coding DNA: TGTGCCAGCAGCCCCGGGGGGGTAGCGGGGTGGTATGAGCAGTTCTTC.

This clonotype turned up a few times. The chain joins TRBV27 to TRBJ2-2; unclear D gene. Per the germline V gene, CDR1 is MNHEY and CDR2 is SMNVEV (reference sequence). This CDR3 is 15 amino acids long. Trimming took 6 bases from V and 6 from J, leaving 17 bases between them. The CDR3 DNA reads TGTGCCAGCAGCTCGTTCCCCCCACGACCCGGGGAGCTGTTTTTT. Translating gives CASSSFPPRPGELFF.

This chain uses TRBV7-9 with TRBJ1-3; no reliable D call. Looked up from germline, CDR1 is SEHNR and CDR2 is FQNEAQ (reference sequence). The germline V and J ends were trimmed by 1 base and 0 bases, with 7 bases remaining between them. This CDR3 region has 15 residues. CDR3 sequence reads: CASSLDQPSGNTIYF. In DNA, the CDR3 is TGTGCCAGCAGCTTAGACCAGCCCTCTGGAAACACCATATATTTT.

This clonotype has just a few counts. The V call is TRBV3-1, the J call TRBJ2-1, with D maybe TRBD1 (5 bases). V lost 0 bases to trimming and J lost 7 bases, with 16 bases between them. The CDR3 loop spans 16 amino acids. CDR1 LGHDT and CDR2 YNNKEL come from the germline V gene (reference sequence). Here the CDR3 reads CASSQDWSRDKNEQFF. Here the CDR3 DNA reads TGTGCCAGCAGCCAAGATTGGAGCAGGGATAAAAATGAGCAGTTCTTC.

This clonotype was counted only a few times. The chain is built from TRBV12-3 or TRBV12-4 and TRBJ2-7; D is unresolved. The CDR3 is made up of 11 amino acids. V was shortened by 4 bases and J by 6 bases, with 7 bases between the two germline ends. This CDR3 reads CASSYRVEQYF. CDR3 sequence (DNA): TGTGCCAGCAGTTATAGGGTCGAGCAGTACTTC.